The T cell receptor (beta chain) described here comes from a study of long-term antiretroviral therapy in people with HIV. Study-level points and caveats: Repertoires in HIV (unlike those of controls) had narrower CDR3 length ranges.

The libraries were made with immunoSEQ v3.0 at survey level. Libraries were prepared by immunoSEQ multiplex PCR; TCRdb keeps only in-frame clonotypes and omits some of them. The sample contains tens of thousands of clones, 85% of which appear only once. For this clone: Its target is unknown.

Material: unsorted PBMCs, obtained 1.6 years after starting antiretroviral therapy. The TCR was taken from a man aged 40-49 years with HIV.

In nucleotides, the CDR3 is TGTGCCAGCAGCTTATCTCGAATTAATTCACCCCTCCACTTT. Translating it yields CASSLSRINSPLHF. The V gene is TRBV11-2, the J gene TRBJ1-6; D gene uncertain. Germline V gene lookup returns CDR1 SGHAT and CDR2 FQNNGV. The V and J ends lost 2 bases and 6 bases respectively, with 8 bases between them. This CDR3 contains 14 residues.